This TCR beta chain was recovered during a study of T cells in Graves' hyperthyroidism and ophthalmopathy. The study, taken as a whole, reports: Classification by a 13 V-J model distinguished ophthalmopathy from stable hyperthyroidism. Expanded thyroid clonotypes (above 0.001) were mostly also found in blood.

Worth noting for this clonotype: No antigen is known for it.

Template material for amplifying TCR beta CDR3 regions consisted of RNA transcripts. The HTBI set primed first-round TCR CDR3 RT-PCR. One entry per CDR3 protein, called by TCRdb with MiXCR from the multiplex PCR reads. In the table there are roughly 500,000 distinct CDR3 sequences, 35% to 50% of which are singletons. Any patient presenting with uncontrolled infection, other autoimmune disease, pregnancy or lactation was left out. The study based diagnoses on clinical symptoms, serum thyroxine and TRAb, thyroid ultrasound and orbital computed tomography. The length of the CDR3 is 13 residues. CDR1 and CDR2 from the germline V gene are LNHNV and YYDKDF (reference sequence). Trimming shortened V by 3 bases and J by 0 bases, and 5 bases separated the two germline ends.

This sequence was found in an adult woman with Graves' disease, either hyperthyroidism or ophthalmopathy (not recorded which). Sequencing was carried out using peripheral blood or thyroid tissue (not recorded which). The rearrangement joins TRBV15 to TRBJ1-1; D is unresolved. The CDR3 nucleotides read TGTGCCACCAGCAGTACGGTGAACACTGAAGCTTTCTTT. Amino acids: CATSSTVNTEAFF.